Listed below are T cell receptor beta chains from one sample, sequenced in a study of blood T cell repertoires in COVID-19. TCRdb's copy holds only in-frame clones and misses some; the assay was immunoSEQ multiplex PCR. This repertoire shows more than 250,000 clones, just under 90% found once; its top ten account for about 6%. The sample consisted of peripheral blood. The receptor set was obtained from a woman in her fifties or sixties with COVID-19, enrolled during active disease. The CDR3 runs from the conserved cysteine through the conserved F or W. D genes are given only for firm matches. Part of the rows lack a size; the others show once, few, many or a class for expanded clones.

d_call,v_call,j_call,clone_size,cdr3_aa,cdr3_nt
NA,TRBV7-3,TRBJ2-1,many,CASSPQTASNEQFF,TGTGCCAGCAGCCCCCAGACAGCTAGCAATGAGCAGTTCTTC
TRBD1,TRBV6-5,TRBJ2-1,NA,CASSFDRGPANEQFF,TGTGCCAGCAGTTTTGACAGGGGGCCTGCCAATGAGCAGTTCTTC
TRBD2,TRBV5-4,TRBJ2-1,NA,CASSLKGLDEQFF,TGTGCCAGCAGCTTGAAAGGACTAGATGAGCAGTTCTTC
NA,TRBV18,TRBJ2-1,NA,CASSPLTVSYNEQFF,TGTGCCAGCTCACCATTGACAGTCTCCTACAATGAGCAGTTCTTC
TRBD2,TRBV19,TRBJ2-1,NA,CASTSSGVGEQFF,TGTGCCAGTACCAGTAGCGGGGTCGGGGAGCAGTTCTTC
NA,TRBV5-1,TRBJ1-3,NA,CASSLPIGNTIYF,TGCGCCAGCAGCTTGCCTATCGGAAACACCATATATTTT
NA,TRBV6-6,TRBJ1-1,NA,CASIVGRVAFF,TGTGCCAGCATAGTCGGGCGGGTAGCTTTCTTT
TRBD1,TRBV11-1,TRBJ1-1,NA,CASSSFRGQYSEAFF,TGTGCCAGCAGCTCTTTCAGGGGGCAATACTCCGAAGCTTTCTTT
TRBD2,TRBV11-2,TRBJ2-1,once,CASSAGTSGSPLYNEQFF,TGTGCCAGCAGCGCCGGGACTAGCGGGAGTCCCTTATACAATGAGCAGTTCTTC
TRBD1,TRBV6-5,TRBJ2-7,once,CASRTDRGPYEQYF,TGTGCCAGCAGGACGGACAGGGGGCCCTACGAGCAGTACTTC
TRBD2,TRBV6-5,TRBJ2-1,once,CASRNLAEYNEQFF,TGTGCCAGCAGGAATCTAGCGGAGTACAATGAGCAGTTCTTC
NA,TRBV6-5,TRBJ1-5,few,CASSYKATQHF,TGTGCCAGCAGTTATAAAGCAACCCAGCATTTT
TRBD2,TRBV13,TRBJ2-3,NA,CASSLGLSRWAGGPTDTQYF,TGTGCCAGCAGCTTAGGCCTAAGTCGGTGGGCGGGAGGGCCAACAGATACGCAGTATTTT
NA,TRBV5-1,TRBJ2-3,NA,CASSLWGGGTDTQYF,TGCGCCAGCAGCTTATGGGGAGGAGGCACAGATACGCAGTATTTT
NA,TRBV30,TRBJ2-7,NA,CAWSVSAGSYEQYF,TGTGCCTGGAGTGTTTCCGCCGGCTCCTACGAGCAGTACTTC
TRBD1,TRBV5-1,TRBJ1-2,once,CASRDGTGAGYTF,TGCGCCAGCAGAGACGGGACAGGGGCCGGCTACACCTTC